This T cell receptor (beta chain) is drawn from a study of shared clonotypes between healthy human individuals. Turning to the study itself: Each donor's CD4 naive and CD4 memory cells filled three plates apiece, CD8 naive two, and CD8 memory one. Notes on the study in general: Among non-shared clonotypes, generation probabilities were lower than among those shared by all four donors.

Assay: immunoSEQ multiplex PCR; the TCRdb copy retains only in-frame clones and omits some. The sample has approximately 110,000 clones, approximately 65% seen once. This CDR3 is 16 amino acids long. CDR1 MDHEN and CDR2 SYDVKM come from the germline V gene. J was trimmed by 4 bases and V by 5 bases; bases with no gene match: 8. Adult Caucasians living in Nashville, Tennessee made up all of the donors. Worth noting for this clone: Its matching antigen is unknown.

This clonotype was obtained from a woman between 25 and 40 years old in good health. The rearrangement uses TRBV28 and TRBJ2-7; 13 bases agree with TRBD2. Material for sequencing was memory CD8+ T cells sorted from blood. As for subset: CD45RO+ cells pooled with CCR7-negative TemRA cells. The CDR3 reads CASSRLAGGRWYEQYF. CDR3 coding DNA: TGTGCCAGCAGTCGACTAGCGGGAGGTCGTTGGTACGAGCAGTACTTC.